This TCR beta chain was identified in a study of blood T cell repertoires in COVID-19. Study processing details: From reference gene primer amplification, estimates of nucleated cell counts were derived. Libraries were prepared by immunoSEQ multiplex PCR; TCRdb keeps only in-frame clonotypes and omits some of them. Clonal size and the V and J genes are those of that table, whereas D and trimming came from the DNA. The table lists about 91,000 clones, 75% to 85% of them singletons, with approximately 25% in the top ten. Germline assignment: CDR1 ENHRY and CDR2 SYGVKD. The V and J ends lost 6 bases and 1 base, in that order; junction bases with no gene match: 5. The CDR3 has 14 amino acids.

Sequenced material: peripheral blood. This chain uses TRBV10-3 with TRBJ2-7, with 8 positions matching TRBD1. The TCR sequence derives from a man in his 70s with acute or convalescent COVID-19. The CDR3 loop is CAISRDRRSYEQYF. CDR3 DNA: TGTGCCATCAGCCGGGACAGGAGGTCCTACGAGCAGTACTTC.